A selection of T cell receptor beta chains follows, all from one sample in a study of PD-L1 blockade in urothelial cancer. The protocol was immunoSEQ multiplex PCR, while the TCRdb copy is restricted to in-frame clones and leaves out a portion. The sample lists 120,000 or so clones; 86% were seen once. The material sequenced was PBMCs, taken around atezolizumab (anti-PD-L1) treatment. These TCRs come from a man between 45 and 60 years old with urothelial cancer. CDR3s leave out the opening cysteine and the closing phenylalanine or tryptophan. The order of the fields is V gene, clone size, J gene, CDR3 protein. Clone size is shown for a subset of rows, as once, few, many or a class of expanded clone.

TRBV10-2,-,TRBJ1-5,ASSESSGTGAPSPQH
TRBV15,-,TRBJ2-5,ATSRDYRGQETQY
TRBV18,once,TRBJ1-1,ASSPLRGGVAVTEAF
TRBV5-1,-,TRBJ2-1,ASSFFLSGRGVVNEQF
TRBV4-1,-,TRBJ2-1,ASSQERNRSPYNEQF
TRBV5-1,once,TRBJ2-3,ASSLALAATDTQY
TRBV7-3,-,TRBJ2-6,ASSLIGTGGSGANVLT
TRBV11-2,once,TRBJ2-3,ASSYQGARSDTQY
TRBV27,-,TRBJ1-1,ASRNREMNTEAF
TRBV7-8,-,TRBJ2-7,ASSPMGQGGEQY
TRBV19,-,TRBJ1-5,ASTPRSGNSNQPQH
TRBV6-5,-,TRBJ1-1,ASSRGQENTEAF
TRBV11-3,-,TRBJ2-7,ASSLSGDTSYEQY
TRBV28,-,TRBJ2-3,ASSLSLAGVADTQY
TRBV14,-,TRBJ2-3,ASSQDGWASTDTQY
TRBV19,-,TRBJ2-1,ASGGSSYNEQF
TRBV19,once,TRBJ2-4,ASSPRRQGENIQY
TRBV28,once,TRBJ2-2,ASTTGGGTGELF
TRBV9,-,TRBJ2-3,ASSVGGGAAGTDTQY
TRBV30,once,TRBJ2-7,AWSVPGEAYEQY
TRBV30,-,TRBJ2-1,ASTRGGSYNEQF
TRBV19,-,TRBJ2-6,ASSDDRGASTGANVLT
TRBV7-9,-,TRBJ1-1,ASSLTPAMNTEAF
TRBV7-9,-,TRBJ2-4,ASSLVQKNIQY
TRBV9,-,TRBJ2-2,ASSLESSGELF
TRBV27,-,TRBJ1-1,ASSLSGRGSEAF
TRBV2,-,TRBJ2-7,ASRKDRDRPWGEQY
TRBV6-1,-,TRBJ2-3,ASSEQGGTSSDTQY
TRBV27,once,TRBJ2-5,ASSSEGARVGETQY
TRBV7-3,-,TRBJ2-1,ASSLNPLAGDHNEQF
TRBV28,once,TRBJ1-3,ASGPGDSGNTIY
TRBV9,once,TRBJ2-3,ASSLTGGQGDTQY